Listed here is a single T cell receptor (beta chain). This sample is drawn from a study of shared clonotypes between healthy human individuals. About the research overall: In total, the donors were a couple of women and a few men aged 18 to 49. Each donor's CD8 memory used one plate, CD8 naive two, each CD4 subset three.

Measured with immunoSEQ multiplex PCR; TCRdb has only the in-frame clones, and not every one. The sample yields roughly 600,000 clones, 98% seen once. CD45RO negativity and positive selection for CCR7 defined naive CD8 cells, a population that excluded terminally differentiated effector memory CD45RA+ cells. The CDR3 contains 16 residues. Germline CDR1 SGHVS, CDR2 FQNEAQ. V shed 4 bases, J shed 6 bases, and the junction held 9 bases outside the gene matches. The clonotype originates from a young man in good health. Input material: naive CD8+ T cells sorted from blood. The J gene is TRBJ2-7, the V gene TRBV7-8; 13 bases map to TRBD2. CDR3 sequence: CASSSPGLAGSGEQYF. The CDR3 DNA is TGTGCCAGCAGCTCACCGGGACTAGCGGGATCAGGCGAGCAGTACTTC.